The following is a TCR beta chain sequence with its context. The entry originates in a study of neoadjuvant anti-PD-1 for oral cavity cancer. Measured with immunoSEQ multiplex PCR; TCRdb has only the in-frame clones, and not every one. Among fewer than 90,000 clones listed, approximately 81% were seen once. Germline CDR1 and CDR2: KGHSY and FQNENV. The CDR3 covers 15 residues. V dropped 4 bases and J dropped 1 base, with 13 bases sitting between them. Time point indicated: after neoadjuvant nivolumab, at surgical resection. The source was PBMCs, collected after nivolumab (anti-PD-1) treatment. V and J are TRBV16 and TRBJ1-1; D ambiguous. This clonotype was sampled from a person aged 35-80 years with oral cavity squamous cell carcinoma. The CDR3 sequence: CASSPQAGENTEAFF. In nucleotides, the CDR3 is TGTGCCAGCAGCCCCCAGGCTGGGGAGAACACTGAAGCTTTCTTT.